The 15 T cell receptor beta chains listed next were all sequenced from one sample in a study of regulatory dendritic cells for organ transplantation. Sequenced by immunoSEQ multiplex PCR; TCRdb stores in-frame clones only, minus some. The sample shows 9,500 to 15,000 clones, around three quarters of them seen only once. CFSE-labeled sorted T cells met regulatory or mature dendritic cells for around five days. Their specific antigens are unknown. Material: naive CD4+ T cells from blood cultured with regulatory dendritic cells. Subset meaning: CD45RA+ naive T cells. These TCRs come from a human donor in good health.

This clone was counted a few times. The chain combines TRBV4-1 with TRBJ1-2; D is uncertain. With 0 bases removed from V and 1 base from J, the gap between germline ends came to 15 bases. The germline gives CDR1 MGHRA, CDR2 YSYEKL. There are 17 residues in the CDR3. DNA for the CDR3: TGCGCCAGCAGCCAAGATAGTCGGCGGCTCCTTAACTATGGCTACACCTTC. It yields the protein CASSQDSRRLLNYGYTF.

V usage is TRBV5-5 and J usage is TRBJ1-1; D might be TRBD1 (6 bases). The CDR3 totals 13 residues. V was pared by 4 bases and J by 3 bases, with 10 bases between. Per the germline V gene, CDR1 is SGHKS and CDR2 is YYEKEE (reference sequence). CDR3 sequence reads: CASSATGYTEAFF. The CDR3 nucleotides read TGTGCCAGCAGCGCTACAGGGTACACTGAAGCTTTCTTT.

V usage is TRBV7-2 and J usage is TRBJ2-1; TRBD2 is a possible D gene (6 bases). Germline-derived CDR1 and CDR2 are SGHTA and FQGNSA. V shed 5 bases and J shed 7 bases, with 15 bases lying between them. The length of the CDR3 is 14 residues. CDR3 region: CASSVSEGPNEQFF. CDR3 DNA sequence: TGTGCCAGCAGCGTATCGGAGGGGCCAAATGAGCAGTTCTTC.

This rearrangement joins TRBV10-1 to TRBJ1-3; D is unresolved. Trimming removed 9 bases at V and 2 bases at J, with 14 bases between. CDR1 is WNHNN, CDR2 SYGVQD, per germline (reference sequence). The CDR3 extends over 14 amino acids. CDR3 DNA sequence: TGCGCCAGGGGAGAGGAGGGTACTGGAAACACCATATATTTT. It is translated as CARGEEGTGNTIYF.

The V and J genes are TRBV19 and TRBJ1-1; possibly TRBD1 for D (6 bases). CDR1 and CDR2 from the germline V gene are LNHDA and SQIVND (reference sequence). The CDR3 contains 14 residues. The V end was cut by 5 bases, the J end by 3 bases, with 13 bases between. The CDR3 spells CASSPPDRYTEAFF. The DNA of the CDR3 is TGTGCCAGTAGTCCCCCCGACAGGTACACTGAAGCTTTCTTT.

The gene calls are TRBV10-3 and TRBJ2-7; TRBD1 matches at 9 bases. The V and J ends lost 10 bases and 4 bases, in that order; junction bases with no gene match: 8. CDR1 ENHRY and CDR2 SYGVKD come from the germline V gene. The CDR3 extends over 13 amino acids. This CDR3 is CATRGTGSYEQYF. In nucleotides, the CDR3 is TGTGCCACCAGGGGGACAGGGTCATACGAGCAGTACTTC.

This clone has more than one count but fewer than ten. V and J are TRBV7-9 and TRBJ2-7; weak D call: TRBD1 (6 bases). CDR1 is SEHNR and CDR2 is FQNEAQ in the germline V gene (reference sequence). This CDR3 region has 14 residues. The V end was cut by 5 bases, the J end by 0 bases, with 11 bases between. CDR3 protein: CASSATGSSYEQYF. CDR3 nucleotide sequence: TGTGCCAGCAGCGCAACAGGGAGCTCCTACGAGCAGTACTTC.

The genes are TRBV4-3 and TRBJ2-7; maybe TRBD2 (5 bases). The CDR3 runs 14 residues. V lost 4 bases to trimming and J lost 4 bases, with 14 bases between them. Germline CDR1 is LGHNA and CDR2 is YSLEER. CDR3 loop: CASSLQRGRYEQYF. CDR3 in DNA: TGCGCCAGCAGCCTCCAGAGAGGGCGATACGAGCAGTACTTC.

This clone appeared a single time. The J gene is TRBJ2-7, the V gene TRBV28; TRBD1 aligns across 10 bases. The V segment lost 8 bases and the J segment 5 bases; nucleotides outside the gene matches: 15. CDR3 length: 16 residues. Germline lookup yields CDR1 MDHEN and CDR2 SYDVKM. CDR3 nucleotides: TGTGCCAGCCCCCCCTCGGCCGGGACAGGGGTCAACGAGCAGTACTTC. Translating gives CASPPSAGTGVNEQYF.

This CDR3 reads CASSLGTGQGAPEAFF. CDR3 coding DNA: TGCGCCAGCAGCTTGGGTACGGGACAGGGGGCCCCTGAAGCTTTCTTT. The chain employs TRBV5-1 and TRBJ1-1; 12 nucleotides align to TRBD1. The CDR3 is 16 residues long. V lost 0 bases and J lost 6; bases outside the gene matches: 6. The germline CDR1 and CDR2 sequences are SGHRS and YFSETQ.

CDR3 DNA sequence: TGTGCCAGCAGCTTAGATTTAGCAAGGGAGGATACGCAGTATTTT. Translated, it gives CASSLDLAREDTQYF. The rearrangement joins TRBV7-9 to TRBJ2-3; D is perhaps TRBD2 (5 bases). The V gene's germline CDR1 is SEHNR and CDR2 FQNEAQ (reference sequence). V lost 1 base and J lost 6, with 14 bases in between. The CDR3 covers 15 residues.

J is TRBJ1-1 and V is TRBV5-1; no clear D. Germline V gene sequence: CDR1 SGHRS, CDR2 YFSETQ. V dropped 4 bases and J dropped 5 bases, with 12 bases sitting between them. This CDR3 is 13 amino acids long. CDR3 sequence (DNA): TGCGCCAGCAGCCATCAGGATCGGACTGAAGCTTTCTTT. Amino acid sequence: CASSHQDRTEAFF.

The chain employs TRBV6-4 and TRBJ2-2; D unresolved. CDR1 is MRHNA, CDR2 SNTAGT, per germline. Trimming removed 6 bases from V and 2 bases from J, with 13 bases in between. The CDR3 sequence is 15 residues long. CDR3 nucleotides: TGTGCCAGCAGAGACCAGGTCCTAAACACCGGGGAGCTGTTTTTT. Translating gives CASRDQVLNTGELFF.

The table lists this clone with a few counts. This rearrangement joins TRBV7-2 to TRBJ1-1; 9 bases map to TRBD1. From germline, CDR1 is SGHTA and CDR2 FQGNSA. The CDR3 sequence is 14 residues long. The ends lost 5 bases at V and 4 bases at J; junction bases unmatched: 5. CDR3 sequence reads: CASSQQGAITEAFF. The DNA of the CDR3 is TGTGCCAGCAGCCAACAGGGGGCGATCACTGAAGCTTTCTTT. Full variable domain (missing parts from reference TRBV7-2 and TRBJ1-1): GAGVSQSPSNKVTEKGKDVELRCDPISGHTALYWYRQSLGQGLEFLIYFQGNSAPDKSGLPSDRFSAERTGGSVSTLTIQRTQQEDSAVYLCASSQQGAITEAFFGQGTRLTVV.

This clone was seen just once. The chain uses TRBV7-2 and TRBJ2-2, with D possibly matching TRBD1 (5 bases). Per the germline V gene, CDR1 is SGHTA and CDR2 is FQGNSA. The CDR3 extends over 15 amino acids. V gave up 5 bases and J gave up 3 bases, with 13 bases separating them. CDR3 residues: CASSLLQGDTGELFF. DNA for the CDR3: TGTGCCAGCAGCCTCCTCCAGGGCGACACCGGGGAGCTGTTTTTT. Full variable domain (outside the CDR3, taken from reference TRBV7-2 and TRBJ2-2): GAGVSQSPSNKVTEKGKDVELRCDPISGHTALYWYRQSLGQGLEFLIYFQGNSAPDKSGLPSDRFSAERTGGSVSTLTIQRTQQEDSAVYLCASSLLQGDTGELFFGEGSRLTVL.